Listed below are T cell receptor beta chains from one sample, sequenced in a study of cytomegalovirus exposure and HLA in healthy donors. Repertoires were generated with immunoSEQ multiplex PCR, while TCRdb's copy carries only in-frame clones and drops some. The table records about 160,000 clones, roughly 87% of them present only once. Sequences were obtained from PBMCs. Receptor source: a girl aged 5-17 years in good health and CMV-seropositive. CDR3s include the opening cysteine and the closing phenylalanine or tryptophan. The D gene is left open where the match is weak. Rows give clone size only sometimes, using once, few, many, or a class for an expanded clone.

v_gene	d_gene	j_gene	abundance	CDR3nt	CDR3aa
TRBV7-3	-	TRBJ2-1	few	TGTGCCAGCAGCCCTACGGGACTCTACAATGAGCAGTTCTTC	CASSPTGLYNEQFF
TRBV19	-	TRBJ1-1	-	TGTGCCAGTAGTATTTACATTTCCGATGGGACTACGGGCACTGAAGCTTTCTTT	CASSIYISDGTTGTEAFF
TRBV7-7	-	TRBJ1-1	few	TGTGCTAGCAGCTTGGCGGTTCAGACTGAAGCTTTCTTT	CASSLAVQTEAFF
TRBV28	TRBD2	TRBJ2-7	-	TGTGCCAGCAGTTTAGCGATGGTAGCGGGACTAGACGAGCAGTACTTC	CASSLAMVAGLDEQYF
TRBV7-9	TRBD1	TRBJ1-5	-	TGTGCCAGCAGCTCACAGGGGGAGGGTCAGCCCCAGCATTTT	CASSSQGEGQPQHF
TRBV19	-	TRBJ2-5	-	TGTGCCAGTAGCCCGCCGGGAAAAGAGACCCAGTACTTC	CASSPPGKETQYF
TRBV2	TRBD1	TRBJ1-2	-	TGTGCCAGCAGTCCGGACAGGATGTATGGCTACACCTTC	CASSPDRMYGYTF
TRBV20-1	-	TRBJ2-5	few	TGCAGTGGGCTCAAAGAGACCCAGTACTTC	CSGLKETQYF
TRBV25-1	-	TRBJ2-7	few	TGTGCCAGCAGTGCTAGCTTCACCGACGAGCAGTACTTC	CASSASFTDEQYF
TRBV28	-	TRBJ2-7	-	TGTGCCAGCAGCATAATAGGCGGGCAGCCTAACGAGCAGTACTTC	CASSIIGGQPNEQYF
TRBV15	-	TRBJ1-4	-	TGTGCCACCAGCAGAGTGGGTGGGGGCCCGCCTAATGAAAAACTGTTTTTT	CATSRVGGGPPNEKLFF
TRBV5-6	TRBD1	TRBJ1-1	-	TGTGCCAGCAGCTTGACCTTTGGACAGGGTTTAGTTGCTTTCTTT	CASSLTFGQGLVAFF
TRBV10-3	TRBD1	TRBJ1-5	few	TGTGCCATCAGTGAGACCCGGGACAGGGGGCGCATGTACGGCAATCAGCCCCAGCATTTT	CAISETRDRGRMYGNQPQHF
TRBV9	TRBD1	TRBJ2-7	-	TGTGCCAGCAGCCCTCACGCGACAGGGTTTTACGAGCAGTACTTC	CASSPHATGFYEQYF
TRBV6-5	-	TRBJ1-5	-	TGTGCCAGCAGTTACCGAGCCCGCAATCAGCCCCAGCATTTT	CASSYRARNQPQHF
TRBV5-1	TRBD2	TRBJ2-1	-	TGCGCCAGCAGCCCGGAAGCGGGAGTCTCCAATGAGCAGTTCTTC	CASSPEAGVSNEQFF
TRBV5-1	TRBD1	TRBJ2-5	few	TGCGCCAGCAGCGTCCGGGACAGGGGATTTCAAGAGACCCAGTACTTC	CASSVRDRGFQETQYF
TRBV9	-	TRBJ2-5	-	TGTGCCATCTCGCGGGTGGAGAGAAATAACCAAGAGACCCAGTACTTC	CAISRVERNNQETQYF
TRBV7-9	-	TRBJ2-3	-	TGTGCCAGCAGCCTTGCCTCTGCGCGGTTCACAGATACGCAGTATTTT	CASSLASARFTDTQYF
TRBV7-2	-	TRBJ2-7	-	TGTGCCAGCAGCTTAGTCTGGTCAGGGTCGCCCTACGAGCAGTACTTC	CASSLVWSGSPYEQYF
TRBV4-1	-	TRBJ2-6	-	TGCGCCAGCACAAACCGGCGGGTAGGGCAGACTGGTGTCAACGTCCTGACTTTC	CASTNRRVGQTGVNVLTF
TRBV5-1	TRBD1	TRBJ2-7	-	TGCGCCAGCAGGGAGGATACAGGGGGCGAGCAGTACTTC	CASREDTGGEQYF
TRBV19	TRBD1	TRBJ1-5	-	TGTGCCAGTCAGGGAGAGGGCAGGGGGCTCGGACAGCCCCAGCATTTT	CASQGEGRGLGQPQHF
TRBV5-4	-	TRBJ1-1	-	TGTGCCAGCAGCTTGGGGACAGCGAACACTGAAGCTTTCTTT	CASSLGTANTEAFF
TRBV2	TRBD2	TRBJ2-1	-	TGTGCCAGCAGTGAAAGGGTAGCGGGGGGGCACGAGCAGTTCTTC	CASSERVAGGHEQFF
TRBV30	-	TRBJ1-5	-	TGTGCCTGGAGGGATACGCGGGGCAACGGGGGCAATCAGCCCCAGCATTTT	CAWRDTRGNGGNQPQHF
TRBV7-9	-	TRBJ2-1	-	TGTGCCAGCAGCTCCACGGGAGCGGCCACCTACAATGAGCAGTTCTTC	CASSSTGAATYNEQFF